This T cell receptor (beta chain) is from a study of early T cells in non-severe SARS-CoV-2 infection. Study details: Unsorted whole blood bulk RNA was sequenced, with unpaired chains.

Remarks on this clonotype: The target antigen is unknown.

V shed 5 bases and J shed 0 bases, with 5 bases lying between them. The CDR3 has 12 residues. CDR1 is SGDLS and CDR2 is YYNGEE in the germline V gene. Whole-study findings and limits: The VDJdb matching leaned toward anti-spike CD8 responses and overlooked private and CD4 specificities.

Individual cDNA molecules were tagged with unique molecular identifiers, the study reported. TCRdb independently ran MiXCR on the 5' RACE reads; one entry per CDR3 protein. Among about 76,000 distinct CDR3 sequences listed, around a sixth were seen once. This rearrangement joins TRBV9 to TRBJ1-2, with unresolved D. Sequencing was performed on whole blood. The TCR originated in an adult who was a healthcare worker with PCR-confirmed SARS-CoV-2 infection or an uninfected control (not recorded which). CDR3 sequence reads: CASRTPNYGYTF. For the CDR3, the DNA is TGTGCCAGCAGGACACCTAACTATGGCTACACCTTC.